This is a list of T cell receptor beta chains from one sample in a study of blood T cells in healthy people across ages. In TCRdb, the 5' RACE reads were re-called with MiXCR into one record per CDR3 protein. This sample yields some 860,000 distinct CDR3 sequences, of which more than 50% are seen a single time; more than 25% belongs to the top ten. The sample was blood. These TCRs come from a middle-aged man in good health. Each CDR3 is given with its conserved first and last residue.

V gene	J gene	CDR3 protein
TRBV6-2/TRBV6-3	TRBJ1-5	CASSYDRVGQPQHF
TRBV7-8	TRBJ2-5	CASTDDGLVETQYF
TRBV4-2	TRBJ2-3	CASSQVTSGGVSTDTQYF
TRBV9	TRBJ2-6	CASSPHTGANVLTF
TRBV5-1	TRBJ2-5	CASSSRTSGRETQYF
TRBV20-1	TRBJ2-1	CSAGDTKYNEQFF
TRBV9	NA	CASSPTRGPPQETQYF
TRBV7-2	TRBJ2-1	CASSDPGLADSYEQFF
TRBV29-1	TRBJ2-1	CSVHPSGSPNNEQFF
TRBV10-3	TRBJ2-5	CAIRPGRGQETQYF
TRBV6-6	TRBJ1-3	CASSYVRSDSGNTIYF
TRBV27	TRBJ1-1	CASSPGRLLTEAFF
TRBV20-1	TRBJ1-1	CSAGGNTEAFF
TRBV7-2	TRBJ2-7	CASSLPRTSGYEQYF
TRBV11-3	TRBJ2-1	CASSLLGTSGTHEQFF
TRBV6-5	TRBJ2-2	CASSRGQGASGELFF
TRBV20-1	TRBJ2-5	CSAYWDTQETQYF
TRBV20-1	TRBJ1-5	CSARGGINQPQHF
TRBV7-2	TRBJ1-2	CASSSRTGGYGYTF
TRBV15	NA	CATSRGGTGLHEQYF
TRBV24-1	NA	CATSEPGQGGSIQYF
TRBV3-1	TRBJ2-7	CASSQPGLAGVAYEQYF
TRBV6-2/TRBV6-3	TRBJ2-7	CASSSSGWVGEQYF
TRBV6-5	TRBJ1-2	CASRTTGTDGYTF
TRBV20-1	TRBJ2-1	CSAPVGRGGGSYNEQFF
TRBV6-4	TRBJ2-3	CAATERGTIDTQYF
TRBV9	TRBJ2-3	CASSVGGGDTDTQYF
TRBV15	TRBJ1-2	CATSFRQGSDYGYTF
TRBV29-1	TRBJ2-5	CSVEGTGIQETQYF
TRBV5-6	TRBJ2-5	CASSWNLRSQETQYF
TRBV9	TRBJ2-3	CASSVEAGGITDTQYF
TRBV24-1	TRBJ2-6	CATSDEEAGANVLTF
TRBV28	TRBJ2-5	CASSLPITGETQYF
TRBV11-2	TRBJ2-1	CASSPTGFGNEQFF
TRBV9	TRBJ2-1	CASSTGDRGPYNEQFF
TRBV2	NA	CASPTSSNEQYF
TRBV5-1	TRBJ1-1	CASSLNAAEAFF
TRBV20-1	TRBJ1-2	CSARGGTGGLGYTF
TRBV7-9	TRBJ2-3	CASSLLGDTQYF
TRBV28	TRBJ2-5	CASSSMTGVEAQYF
TRBV27	TRBJ2-7	CASNRQGGYEQYF
TRBV28	TRBJ2-1	CASSPMSGDYNEQFF
TRBV20-1	NA	CSARLVLQETQYF
TRBV5-1	TRBJ2-5	CASSKGGIPQETQYF
TRBV29-1	TRBJ1-2	CSVEDVGTGRPYGYTF
TRBV7-9	TRBJ1-2	CASFRDIASYGYTF